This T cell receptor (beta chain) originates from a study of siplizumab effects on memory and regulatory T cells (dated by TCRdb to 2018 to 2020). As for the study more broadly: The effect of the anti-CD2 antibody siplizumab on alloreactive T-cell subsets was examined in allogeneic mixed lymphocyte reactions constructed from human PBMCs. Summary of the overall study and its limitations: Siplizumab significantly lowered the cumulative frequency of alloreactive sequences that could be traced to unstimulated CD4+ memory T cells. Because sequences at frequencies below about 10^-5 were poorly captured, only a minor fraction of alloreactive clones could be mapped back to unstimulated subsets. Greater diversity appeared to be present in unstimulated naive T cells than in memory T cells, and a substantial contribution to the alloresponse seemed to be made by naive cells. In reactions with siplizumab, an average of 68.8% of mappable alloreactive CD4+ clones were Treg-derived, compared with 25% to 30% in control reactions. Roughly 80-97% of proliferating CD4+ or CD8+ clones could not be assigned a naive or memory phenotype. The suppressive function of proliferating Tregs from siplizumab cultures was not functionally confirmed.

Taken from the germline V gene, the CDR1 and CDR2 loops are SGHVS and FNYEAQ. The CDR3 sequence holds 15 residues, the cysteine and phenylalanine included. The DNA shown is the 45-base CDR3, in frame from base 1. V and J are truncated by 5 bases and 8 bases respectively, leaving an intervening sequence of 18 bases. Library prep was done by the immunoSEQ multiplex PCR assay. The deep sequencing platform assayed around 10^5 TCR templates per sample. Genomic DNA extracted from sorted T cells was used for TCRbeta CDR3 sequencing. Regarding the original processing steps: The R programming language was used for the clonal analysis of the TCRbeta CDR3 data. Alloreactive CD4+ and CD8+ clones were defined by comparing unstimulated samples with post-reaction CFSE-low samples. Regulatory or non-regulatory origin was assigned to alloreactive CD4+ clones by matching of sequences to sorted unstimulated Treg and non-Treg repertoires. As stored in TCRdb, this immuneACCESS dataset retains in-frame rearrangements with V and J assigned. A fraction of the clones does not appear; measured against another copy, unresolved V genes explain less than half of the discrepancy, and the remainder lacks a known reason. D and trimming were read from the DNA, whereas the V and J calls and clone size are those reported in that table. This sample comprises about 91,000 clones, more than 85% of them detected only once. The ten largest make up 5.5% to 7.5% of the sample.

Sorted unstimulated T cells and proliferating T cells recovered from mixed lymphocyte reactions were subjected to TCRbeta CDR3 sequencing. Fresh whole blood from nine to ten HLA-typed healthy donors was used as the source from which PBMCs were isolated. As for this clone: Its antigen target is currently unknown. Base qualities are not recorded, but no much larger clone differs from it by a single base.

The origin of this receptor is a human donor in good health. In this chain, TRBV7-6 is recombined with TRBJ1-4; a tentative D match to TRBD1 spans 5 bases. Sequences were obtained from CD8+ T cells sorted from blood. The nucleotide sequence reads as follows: TGTGCCAGCAGCCAAGGGGACGGGGTGGGCGAAAAACTGTTTTTT. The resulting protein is CASSQGDGVGEKLFF.